This T cell receptor beta chain was observed in a study of blood T cell repertoires in COVID-19. Study-level information: Acute-phase and convalescent COVID-19 samples originated in the United States, Italy and Spain.

Germline loops: CDR1 LGHNA, CDR2 YNFKEQ. The CDR3 sequence is 16 residues long. V shed 4 bases, J shed 2 bases, and the junction held 5 bases outside the gene matches. In the authors' workflow: Reference gene primer amplification yielded estimated nucleated cell counts. Data came from immunoSEQ multiplex PCR; TCRdb stores just in-frame clones and leaves some out. V, J and clone size were drawn from that table, and D and trimming were deduced from the DNA. The table records 250,000 to 350,000 clones, 70% to 90% of them present only once. Clinical history reported by participants formed the basis on which cohorts were assigned. Cohort 3 donors counted as recovered after two negative PCRs, clearance, or resolved symptoms.

The genes are TRBV4-2 and TRBJ1-5; 10 bases align to TRBD1. The receptor comes from a woman aged 25 to 39 who had recovered from COVID-19. Source material: PBMCs or T cells enriched from blood (not recorded which). This chain's CDR3 is CASSPRTGGGNQPQHF. The CDR3 coding sequence is TGTGCCAGCAGCCCGAGGACAGGGGGAGGCAATCAGCCCCAGCATTTT.